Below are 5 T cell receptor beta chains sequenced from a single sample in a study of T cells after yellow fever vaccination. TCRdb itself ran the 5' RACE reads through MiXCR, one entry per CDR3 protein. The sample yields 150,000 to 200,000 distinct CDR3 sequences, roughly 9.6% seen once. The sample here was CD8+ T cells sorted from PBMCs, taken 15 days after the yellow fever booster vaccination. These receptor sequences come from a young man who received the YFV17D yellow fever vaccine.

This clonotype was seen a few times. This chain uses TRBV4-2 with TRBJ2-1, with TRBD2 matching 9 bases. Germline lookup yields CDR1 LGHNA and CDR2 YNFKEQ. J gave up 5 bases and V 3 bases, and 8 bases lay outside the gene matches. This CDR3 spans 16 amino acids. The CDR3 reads CASSQDSGGFNNEQFF. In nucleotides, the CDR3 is TGTGCCAGCAGCCAGGACAGCGGGGGGTTCAACAATGAGCAGTTCTTC.

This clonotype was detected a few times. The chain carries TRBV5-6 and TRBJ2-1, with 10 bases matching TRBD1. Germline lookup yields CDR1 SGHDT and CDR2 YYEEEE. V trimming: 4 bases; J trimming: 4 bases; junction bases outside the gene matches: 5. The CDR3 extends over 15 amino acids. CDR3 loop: CASSPDRGPYNEQFF. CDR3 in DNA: TGTGCCAGCAGCCCCGACAGGGGGCCTTACAATGAGCAGTTCTTC.

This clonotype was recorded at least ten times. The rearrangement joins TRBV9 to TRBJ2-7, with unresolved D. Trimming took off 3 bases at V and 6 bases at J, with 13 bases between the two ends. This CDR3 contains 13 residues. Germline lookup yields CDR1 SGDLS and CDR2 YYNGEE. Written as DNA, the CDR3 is TGTGCCAGCAGCGCCCGGCCGGGTTCCGAGCAGTACGTC. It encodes CASSARPGSEQYV.

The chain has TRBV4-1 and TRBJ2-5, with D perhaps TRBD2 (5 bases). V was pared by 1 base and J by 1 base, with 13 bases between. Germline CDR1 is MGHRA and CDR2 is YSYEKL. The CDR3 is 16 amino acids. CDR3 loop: CASSQASGRLQETQYF. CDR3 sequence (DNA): TGCGCCAGCAGCCAAGCCAGCGGACGACTCCAAGAGACCCAGTACTTC.

In DNA, the CDR3 is TGTGCCAGCAGCCGACAGGGTTCCACTGAAGCTTTCTTT. This gives the protein CASSRQGSTEAFF. The V call is TRBV7-9, the J call TRBJ1-1; 7 bases are a match to TRBD1. Looked up from germline, CDR1 is SEHNR and CDR2 is FQNEAQ (reference sequence). V dropped 5 bases and J dropped 4; count of bases not matched to a gene: 4. This CDR3 is 13 amino acids long.